The 30 T cell receptor beta chains below come from one sample, sequenced in a study of T cell changes during pregnancy in multiple sclerosis. Method: immunoSEQ multiplex PCR; TCRdb's copy keeps in-frame clones and lacks some. This sample carries 65,000 to 95,000 clones, just over 90% of them seen once, and the ten largest clones take just over 2.5%. The sample was peripheral blood, taken after pregnancy. The origin of the receptors is a female donor in good health, enrolled as a control in a pregnancy study.

The V gene is TRBV27, the J gene TRBJ2-7, with a weak D call TRBD2 (5 bases). CDR1 is MNHEY and CDR2 is SMNVEV in the germline V gene (reference sequence). The V end was cut by 5 bases, the J end by 4 bases, with 12 bases between. This CDR3 is built from 13 residues. In DNA form, the CDR3 reads TGTGCCAGCAGTGGCTCACAGCGGTACGAGCAGTACTTC. Encoded protein: CASSGSQRYEQYF.

The chain couples TRBV7-9 to TRBJ2-2; D might be TRBD1 (5 bases). The germline gives CDR1 SEHNR, CDR2 FQNEAQ (reference sequence). The V end was cut by 5 bases, the J end by 6 bases, with 13 bases between. The CDR3 has 14 residues. This chain's CDR3 is CASSPPVGPGELFF. Here the CDR3 DNA reads TGTGCCAGCAGCCCACCAGTGGGGCCCGGGGAGCTGTTTTTT. Full variable domain (remainder filled in from reference TRBV7-9 and TRBJ2-2): DTGVSQNPRHKITKRGQNVTFRCDPISEHNRLYWYRQTLGQGPEFLTYFQNEAQLEKSRLLSDRFSAERPKGSFSTLEIQRTEQGDSAMYLCASSPPVGPGELFFGEGSRLTVL.

The V call is TRBV29-1, the J call TRBJ1-1, with a tentative D call TRBD1 (6 bases). V dropped 4 bases and J dropped 5 bases, with 14 bases sitting between them. Germline V gives CDR1 SQVTM, CDR2 ANQGSEA. The CDR3 is made up of 13 amino acids. Written as DNA, the CDR3 is TGCAGCGTTGGGGAACAGGGTCTGACTGAAGCTTTCTTT. Translation gives CSVGEQGLTEAFF.

The V gene is TRBV30, the J gene TRBJ2-5, with a possible D match to TRBD2 (7 bases). The CDR3 contains 12 residues. Trimming took 7 bases from V and 4 from J, leaving 13 bases between them. The germline V gene encodes CDR1 GTSNPN and CDR2 SVGIG (reference sequence). The CDR3: CAFTGGGETQYF. The CDR3 DNA sequence: TGTGCCTTTACGGGGGGCGGAGAGACCCAGTACTTC.

This clone appeared a single time. The CDR3 here is CASSVLQRGEQFF. CDR3 coding DNA: TGTGCCAGCAGCGTACTTCAACGGGGGGAGCAGTTCTTC. The chain couples TRBV9 to TRBJ2-1; tentative D call: TRBD2 (6 bases). The CDR3 has 13 residues. Germline V gene lookup returns CDR1 SGDLS and CDR2 YYNGEE. V gave up 1 base and J gave up 10 bases, with 12 bases separating them. The entire variable domain, with the rest obtained from reference TRBV9 and TRBJ2-1, is as follows: DSGVTQTPKHLITATGQRVTLRCSPRSGDLSVYWYQQSLDQGLQFLIQYYNGEERAKGNILERFSAQQFPDLHSELNLSSLELGDSALYFCASSVLQRGEQFFGPGTRLTVL.

The chain couples TRBV15 to TRBJ1-3; perhaps TRBD1 as D (5 bases). The germline gives CDR1 LNHNV, CDR2 YYDKDF (reference sequence). The CDR3 spans 17 residues. Trimming took off 5 bases at V and 0 bases at J, with 17 bases between the two ends. CDR3 loop: CATSRKSGGTSGNTIYF. The CDR3 DNA reads as TGTGCCACCAGCCGTAAGTCCGGGGGGACCTCTGGAAACACCATATATTTT.

The rearrangement joins TRBV14 to TRBJ1-5, with D perhaps TRBD1 (6 bases). V was pared by 4 bases and J by 6 bases, with 10 bases between. Germline V gene data show CDR1 as SGHDN and CDR2 as FVKESK. This CDR3 is built from 13 residues. Here the CDR3 DNA reads TGTGCCAGCAGCCCGACAGGCAGTCAGCCCCAGCATTTT. Encoded protein: CASSPTGSQPQHF.

The CDR3 bases are TGTGCCAGCAGCGCAGACGTGGCCCCAGGGGGCTTTGGCGGCTACACCTTC. Translation gives CASSADVAPGGFGGYTF. The V and J genes are TRBV5-6 and TRBJ1-2, with TRBD1 matching over 8 bases. V gave up 4 bases and J gave up 8 bases; unmatched junction bases: 19. CDR3 size: 17 residues. The germline V gene has CDR1 SGHDT and CDR2 YYEEEE. The complete variable domain, with remaining parts taken from reference TRBV5-6 and TRBJ1-2, reads DAGVTQSPTHLIKTRGQQVTLRCSPKSGHDTVSWYQQALGQGPQFIFQYYEEEERQRGNFPDRFSGHQFPNYSSELNVNALLLGDSALYLCASSADVAPGGFGGYTFGSGTRLTVV.

The rearrangement links TRBV7-3 to TRBJ1-6; 7 positions match TRBD1. The CDR3 covers 14 residues. Germline V lookup: CDR1 SGHTA, CDR2 FQGTGA. The J segment lost 8 bases and the V segment lost 6 bases, leaving 7 bases of the junction unmatched. CDR3 nucleotide sequence: TGTGCCAGCAGTACCGGGACAGCCTATTCACCCCTCCACTTT. This translates into CASSTGTAYSPLHF.

The V call is TRBV7-2, the J call TRBJ2-1; unclear D gene. Germline-derived CDR1 and CDR2 are SGHTA and FQGNSA. This CDR3 is 14 amino acids long. V was trimmed by 3 bases and J by 7 bases, leaving 13 bases between them. The CDR3 here is CASSFRLLYNEQFF. The CDR3 DNA is TGTGCCAGCAGCTTTAGACTCCTCTATAATGAGCAGTTCTTC.

This chain links TRBV7-9 with TRBJ1-1, with a possible D match to TRBD1 (5 bases). The CDR3 is 14 amino acids. CDR1 SEHNR and CDR2 FQNEAQ come from the germline V gene (reference sequence). Trimming cost V 2 bases and J 1 base, with 8 bases left between them. In DNA form, the CDR3 reads TGTGCCAGCAGCTTAACTGGGGCGAACACTGAAGCTTTCTTT. Its translation is CASSLTGANTEAFF.

The rearrangement uses TRBV28 and TRBJ2-5, with 10 bases identical to TRBD1. The junction had 5 bases not matched to a gene; V was cut back by 6 bases and J by 4 bases. Germline CDR1 MDHEN, CDR2 SYDVKM. The CDR3 runs 14 residues. This CDR3 is CASRGRQGAETQYF. The CDR3 nucleotides read TGTGCCAGCAGGGGACGACAGGGGGCAGAGACCCAGTACTTC.

This rearrangement joins TRBV19 to TRBJ2-1; perhaps TRBD2 as D (7 bases). CDR3 length: 16 amino acids. CDR1 and CDR2 (germline): LNHDA, SQIVND (reference sequence). V shed 9 bases and J shed 1 base, with 19 bases lying between them. Here the CDR3 DNA reads TGTGCCAGCAAACCCGGGGGCGGGGGTTCCTACAATGAGCAGTTCTTC. It specifies CASKPGGGGSYNEQFF.

The rearrangement links TRBV6-5 to TRBJ1-1, with TRBD1 matching over 11 bases. In germline, CDR1 is MNHEY, CDR2 SVGAGI. Germline trimming cut 0 bases from V and 0 bases from J; bases unmatched to any gene: 0. The CDR3 covers 16 residues. The chain's CDR3 is CASSYSGQGVNTEAFF. In DNA, the CDR3 is TGTGCCAGCAGTTACTCGGGACAGGGGGTGAACACTGAAGCTTTCTTT.

This chain uses TRBV6-1 with TRBJ2-1; TRBD2 matches 9 bases. This CDR3 has 14 residues. Germline CDR1 MNHNS, CDR2 SASEGT. After removal of 7 bases from V and 4 bases from J, the junction contained 5 bases not matched to a gene. For the CDR3, the DNA is TGTGCCAGCACTGTTAGCGGGGGTTACAATGAGCAGTTCTTC. This codes for CASTVSGGYNEQFF.

This chain joins TRBV4-1 and TRBJ1-2; 7 nucleotides match TRBD1. CDR3 length: 16 residues. Germline V CDR1 and CDR2: MGHRA, YSYEKL. V gave up 0 bases and J gave up 2 bases; unmatched junction bases: 6. The CDR3 is CASSQEPTDRNYGYTF. Written as DNA, the CDR3 is TGCGCCAGCAGCCAAGAACCCACGGACAGGAACTATGGCTACACCTTC.

This clone was seen only once. The V gene is TRBV7-2, the J gene TRBJ2-7, with TRBD1 identical over 12 bases. Germline lookup yields CDR1 SGHTA and CDR2 FQGNSA. After removal of 5 bases from V and 2 bases from J, the junction contained 4 bases not matched to a gene. CDR3 length equals 15 residues. Written as DNA, the CDR3 is TGTGCCAGCAGCGATGGGACAGGGGGCACCTACGAGCAGTACTTC. Its translation is CASSDGTGGTYEQYF.

The CDR3 sequence is CASSWAGTGKAKNIQYF. CDR3 bases: TGTGCCAGCAGCTGGGCAGGGACAGGGAAGGCCAAAAACATTCAGTACTTC. The rearrangement joins TRBV7-9 to TRBJ2-4, with 9 bases identical to TRBD1. Germline CDR1 SEHNR, CDR2 FQNEAQ (reference sequence). With V trimmed by 4 bases and J by 1 base, 8 bases remained unmatched. The CDR3 has 17 amino acids.

V usage is TRBV5-8 and J usage is TRBJ2-3, with TRBD2 matching 9 bases. There are 16 residues in the CDR3. Trimming took 0 bases from V and 7 from J; bases not matched to a gene: 9. The germline CDR1 and CDR2 sequences are SGHTS and YDEGEE. CDR3 coding DNA: TGTGCCAGCAGCTTGGCAGCGGGGGGTACCTGGTATACGCAGTATTTT. Encoded protein: CASSLAAGGTWYTQYF.

The CDR3, as DNA: TGTGCCAGCAGTGAGGGGCCAGGTCCAACGTACGAGCAGTACTTC. This sequence encodes CASSEGPGPTYEQYF. The rearrangement uses TRBV2 and TRBJ2-7, with D possibly TRBD1 on 5 matching bases. V was shortened by 3 bases and J by 4 bases, with 16 bases between the two germline ends. The CDR3 covers 15 residues. Germline V gene data show CDR1 as SNHLY and CDR2 as FYNNEI.

This rearrangement joins TRBV4-1 to TRBJ2-5; 7 nucleotides line up with TRBD1. The CDR3 has 16 residues. V was pared by 4 bases and J by 2 bases, with 10 bases of the junction left unmatched. Germline lookup yields CDR1 MGHRA and CDR2 YSYEKL. This CDR3 reads CASSPKHRDRQETQYF. The CDR3 DNA reads TGCGCCAGCAGCCCTAAGCACCGGGACAGACAAGAGACCCAGTACTTC.

The rearrangement uses TRBV7-2 and TRBJ2-7; D might be TRBD1 (5 bases). The length of the CDR3 is 15 residues. The V and J ends lost 5 bases and 7 bases respectively, with 21 bases between them. Germline V gives CDR1 SGHTA, CDR2 FQGNSA. This CDR3 reads CASSIQGSQIWEQYF. CDR3 sequence (DNA): TGTGCCAGCAGCATTCAGGGTTCCCAGATTTGGGAGCAGTACTTC.

This chain joins TRBV7-3 and TRBJ2-3, with TRBD2 matching 8 bases. The CDR3 is 16 residues long. Germline assignment: CDR1 SGHTA and CDR2 FQGTGA. J was trimmed by 4 bases and V by 1 base; bases with no gene match: 7. In DNA, the CDR3 is TGTGCCAGCAGCTTAAGGGCGGGAGGTGTCCCAGATACGCAGTATTTT. Translated: CASSLRAGGVPDTQYF. Together with reference TRBV7-3 and TRBJ2-3, the CDR3 gives the full variable domain: GAGVSQTPSNKVTEKGKYVELRCDPISGHTALYWYRQSLGQGPEFLIYFQGTGAADDSGLPNDRFFAVRPEGSVSTLKIQRTERGDSAVYLCASSLRAGGVPDTQYFGPGTRLTVL.

V gene TRBV11-2 combines with J gene TRBJ2-7, with D possibly matching TRBD1 (6 bases). V lost 5 bases, J lost 1 base, and 18 bases lay in between. The CDR3 runs 16 residues. CDR1 and CDR2 from the germline V gene are SGHAT and FQNNGV. The chain's CDR3 is CASSPKGQTPSYEQYF. The CDR3 nucleotides read TGTGCCAGCAGCCCCAAGGGACAAACTCCATCCTACGAGCAGTACTTC.

The chain is built from TRBV4-3 and TRBJ2-2; 9 nucleotides agree with TRBD1. Unmatched junction bases numbered 10, after V lost 0 bases and J lost 14 bases. The CDR3 is made up of 15 amino acids. Germline V gene lookup returns CDR1 LGHNA and CDR2 YSLEER. The CDR3 DNA follows: TGCGCCAGCAGCCAAGAGAACAACAGGGGGCGCGGACTGTTTTTT. This encodes CASSQENNRGRGLFF.

This clone was observed once. The V gene is TRBV5-1, the J gene TRBJ2-1; 7 bases match TRBD2. V shed 4 bases, J shed 5 bases, and the junction held 12 bases outside the gene matches. Germline V gene lookup returns CDR1 SGHRS and CDR2 YFSETQ. The CDR3 length is 16 residues. The CDR3 spells CASSPKVSSGHNEQFF. The CDR3 nucleotides read TGCGCCAGCAGCCCGAAGGTGTCTAGCGGCCACAATGAGCAGTTCTTC. The entire variable domain, with the rest obtained from reference TRBV5-1 and TRBJ2-1, is as follows: KAGVTQTPRYLIKTRGQQVTLSCSPISGHRSVSWYQQTPGQGLQFLFEYFSETQRNKGNFPGRFSGRQFSNSRSEMNVSTLELGDSALYLCASSPKVSSGHNEQFFGPGTRLTVL.

This clone was recorded a few times. The gene calls are TRBV2 and TRBJ2-7, with D maybe TRBD1 (5 bases). CDR1 and CDR2 from the germline V gene are SNHLY and FYNNEI. The CDR3 is made up of 12 amino acids. Trimming shortened V by 3 bases and J by 5 bases, and 8 bases separated the two germline ends. The CDR3 coding sequence is TGTGCCAGCAGTGACAGGGTCCACGAGCAGTACTTC. Translating it yields CASSDRVHEQYF.

The rearrangement uses TRBV29-1 and TRBJ2-5, with 10 bases fitting TRBD1. CDR1 is SQVTM, CDR2 ANQGSEA, per germline. The CDR3 has 13 residues. J was trimmed by 5 bases and V by 7 bases; bases with no gene match: 7. CDR3 coding DNA: TGCAGCGCCCCGGGACAGGGGTTTGAGACCCAGTACTTC. Translated: CSAPGQGFETQYF.

A word on this clone: One end of the junction does not line up with germline, which may come from a read error. The chain combines TRBV7-9 with TRBJ2-2, with 8 bases identical to TRBD2. Germline lookup yields CDR1 SEHNR and CDR2 FQNEAQ (reference sequence). The CDR3 is 14 amino acids. The CDR3 DNA follows: TGTGCCAGCACCTTAACCGGGGGGGGCGAGGAGCTGTTTTTT. Protein sequence: CASTLTGGGEELFF.

The gene calls are TRBV4-1 and TRBJ1-6, with 9 bases fitting TRBD1. In germline, CDR1 is MGHRA, CDR2 YSYEKL. Unmatched junction bases numbered 14, after V lost 2 bases and J lost 9 bases. The CDR3 has 18 residues. The DNA of the CDR3 is TGCGCCAGCAGCCAATTAGAATCTAGGGACAGGGACGGTTCACCCCTCCACTTT. Translated: CASSQLESRDRDGSPLHF.